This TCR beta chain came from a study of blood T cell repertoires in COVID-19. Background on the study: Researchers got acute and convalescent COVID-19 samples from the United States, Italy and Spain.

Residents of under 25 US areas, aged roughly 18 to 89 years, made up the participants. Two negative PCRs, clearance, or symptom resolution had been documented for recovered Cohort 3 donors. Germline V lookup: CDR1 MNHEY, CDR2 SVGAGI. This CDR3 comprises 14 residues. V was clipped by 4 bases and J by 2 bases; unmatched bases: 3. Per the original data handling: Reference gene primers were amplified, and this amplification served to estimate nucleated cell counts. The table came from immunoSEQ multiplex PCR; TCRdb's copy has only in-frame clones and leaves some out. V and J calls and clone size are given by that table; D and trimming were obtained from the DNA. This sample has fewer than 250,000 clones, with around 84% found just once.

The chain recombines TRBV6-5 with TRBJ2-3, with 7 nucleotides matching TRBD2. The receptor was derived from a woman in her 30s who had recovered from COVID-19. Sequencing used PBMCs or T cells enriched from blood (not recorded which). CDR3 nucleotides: TGTGCCAGCAGTTCTAGCGGTCACACAGATACGCAGTATTTT. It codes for CASSSSGHTDTQYF.